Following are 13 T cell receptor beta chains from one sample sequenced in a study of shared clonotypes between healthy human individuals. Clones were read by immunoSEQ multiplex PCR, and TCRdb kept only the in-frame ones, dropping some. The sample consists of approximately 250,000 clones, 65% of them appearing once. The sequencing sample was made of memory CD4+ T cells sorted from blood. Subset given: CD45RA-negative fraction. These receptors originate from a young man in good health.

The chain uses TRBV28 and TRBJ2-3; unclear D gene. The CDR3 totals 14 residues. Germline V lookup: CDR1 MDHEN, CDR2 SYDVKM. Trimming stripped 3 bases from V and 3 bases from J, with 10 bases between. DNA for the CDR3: TGTGCCAGCAGTTTCACGGATCCAACAGATACGCAGTATTTT. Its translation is CASSFTDPTDTQYF.

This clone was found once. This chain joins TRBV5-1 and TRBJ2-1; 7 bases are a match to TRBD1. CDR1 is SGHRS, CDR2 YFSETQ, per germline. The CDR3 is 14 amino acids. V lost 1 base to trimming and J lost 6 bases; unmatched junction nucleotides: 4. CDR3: CASSLSPGGNEQFF. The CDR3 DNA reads TGCGCCAGCAGCTTGAGTCCAGGGGGCAATGAGCAGTTCTTC.

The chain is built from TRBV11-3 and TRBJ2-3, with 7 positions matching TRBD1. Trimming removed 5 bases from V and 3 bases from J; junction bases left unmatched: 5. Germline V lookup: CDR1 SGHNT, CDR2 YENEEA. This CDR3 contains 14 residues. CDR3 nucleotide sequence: TGTGCCAGCAGCCCTACACAGGGGACAGATACGCAGTATTTT. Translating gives CASSPTQGTDTQYF.

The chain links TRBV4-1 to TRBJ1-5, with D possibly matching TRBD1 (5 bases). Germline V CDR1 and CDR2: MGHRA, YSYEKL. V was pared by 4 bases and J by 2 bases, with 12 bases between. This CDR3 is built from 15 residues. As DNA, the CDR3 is TGCGCCAGCAGCCGATTAGACAGAGGCAATCAGCCCCAGCATTTT. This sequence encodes CASSRLDRGNQPQHF.

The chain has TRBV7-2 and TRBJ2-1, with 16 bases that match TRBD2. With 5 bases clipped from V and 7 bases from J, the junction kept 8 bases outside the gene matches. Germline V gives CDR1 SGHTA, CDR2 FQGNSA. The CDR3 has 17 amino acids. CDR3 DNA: TGTGCCAGCAGCCCCGGGACTAGCGGGAGGGCAAGGAATGAGCAGTTCTTC. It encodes CASSPGTSGRARNEQFF.

The CDR3 reads CASRERSDEQYF. The DNA of the CDR3 is TGTGCCAGCAGGGAGCGGAGCGACGAGCAGTACTTC. V is TRBV6-6 and J is TRBJ2-7; D possibly corresponds to TRBD2 (5 bases). Trimming removed 6 bases at V and 5 bases at J, with 11 bases between. CDR1 MNHNY and CDR2 SVGAGI come from the germline V gene (reference sequence). The CDR3 totals 12 residues.

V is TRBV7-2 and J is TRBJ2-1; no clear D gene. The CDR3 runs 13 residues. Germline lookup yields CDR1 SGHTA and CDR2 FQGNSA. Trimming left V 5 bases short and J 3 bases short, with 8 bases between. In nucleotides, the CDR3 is TGTGCCAGCAGCGTGACTTACTACAATGAGCAGTTCTTC. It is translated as CASSVTYYNEQFF. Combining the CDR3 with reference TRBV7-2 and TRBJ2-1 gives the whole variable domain GAGVSQSPSNKVTEKGKDVELRCDPISGHTALYWYRQSLGQGLEFLIYFQGNSAPDKSGLPSDRFSAERTGGSVSTLTIQRTQQEDSAVYLCASSVTYYNEQFFGPGTRLTVL.

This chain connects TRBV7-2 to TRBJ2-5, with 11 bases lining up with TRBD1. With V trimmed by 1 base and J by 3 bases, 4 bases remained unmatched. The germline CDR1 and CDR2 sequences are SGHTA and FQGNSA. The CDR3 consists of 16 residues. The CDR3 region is CASSLVGGQGEETQYF. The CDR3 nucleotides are TGTGCCAGCAGCTTAGTCGGGGGACAGGGGGAAGAGACCCAGTACTTC.

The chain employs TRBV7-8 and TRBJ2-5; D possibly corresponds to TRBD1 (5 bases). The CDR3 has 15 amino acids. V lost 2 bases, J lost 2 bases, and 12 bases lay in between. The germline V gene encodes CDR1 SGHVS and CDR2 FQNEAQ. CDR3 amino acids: CASSLRGQPQETQYF. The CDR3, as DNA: TGTGCCAGCAGCTTAAGGGGCCAGCCTCAAGAGACCCAGTACTTC.

The CDR3 sequence: CAWSIGGTQYF. The CDR3 coding sequence is TGTGCCTGGAGTATCGGAGGGACCCAGTACTTC. This sequence joins TRBV30 and TRBJ2-5, with D possibly TRBD2 on 5 matching bases. V gave up 2 bases and J gave up 7 bases, with 8 bases separating them. The germline V gene encodes CDR1 GTSNPN and CDR2 SVGIG (reference sequence). This CDR3 contains 11 residues.

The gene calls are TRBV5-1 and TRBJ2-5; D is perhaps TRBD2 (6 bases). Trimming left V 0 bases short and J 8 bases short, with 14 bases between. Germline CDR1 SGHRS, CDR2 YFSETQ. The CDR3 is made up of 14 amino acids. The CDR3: CASSLGGTQGTQYF. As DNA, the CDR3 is TGCGCCAGCAGCTTGGGCGGGACCCAAGGAACCCAGTACTTC.

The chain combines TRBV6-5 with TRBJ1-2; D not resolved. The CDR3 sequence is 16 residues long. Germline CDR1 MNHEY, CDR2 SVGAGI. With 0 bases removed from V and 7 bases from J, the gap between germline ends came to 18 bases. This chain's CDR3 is CASSYSTRVWESGYTF. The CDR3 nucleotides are TGTGCCAGCAGTTACTCGACTAGGGTTTGGGAATCTGGCTACACCTTC.

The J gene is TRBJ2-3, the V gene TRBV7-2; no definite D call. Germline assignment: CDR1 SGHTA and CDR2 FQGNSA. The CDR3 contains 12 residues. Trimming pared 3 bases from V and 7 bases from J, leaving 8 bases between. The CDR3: CASSFSLNTQYF. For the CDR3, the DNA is TGTGCCAGCAGCTTTAGTCTAAATACGCAGTATTTT.